The 6 T cell receptor beta chains presented below share a single source sample, sequenced in a study of naive CD8 T cells in extremely preterm neonates. Profiling relied on immunoSEQ multiplex PCR, and the TCRdb table lists in-frame clones only, not all of them. The sample yields some 6,100 clones, 98% seen once. Elective cesarean births at 37-41 weeks, without labor or membrane rupture, supplied the cord blood. The sample consisted of naive CD8+ T cells from cord blood. Receptors were obtained from a newborn in good health.

The chain has TRBV29-1 and TRBJ1-1, with D possibly being TRBD1 (5 bases). This CDR3 has 12 residues. Germline V lookup: CDR1 SQVTM, CDR2 ANQGSEA. Trimming stripped 4 bases from V and 4 bases from J, with 10 bases between. CDR3: CSVVAGGTEAFF. DNA for the CDR3: TGCAGCGTTGTGGCGGGGGGCACTGAAGCTTTCTTT.

This chain links TRBV27 with TRBJ2-2, with 12 bases fitting TRBD2. The ends lost 4 bases at V and 8 bases at J; junction bases unmatched: 8. This CDR3 has 16 residues. Per germline, CDR1 MNHEY and CDR2 SMNVEV (reference sequence). As DNA, the CDR3 is TGTGCCAGCAGTTCCGGGACTAGCGGGCCCACGGGGGAGCTGTTTTTT. This encodes CASSSGTSGPTGELFF.

A single count supports this clone. This chain joins TRBV7-9 and TRBJ2-7, with a weak D call TRBD1 (6 bases). The germline V gene has CDR1 SEHNR and CDR2 FQNEAQ (reference sequence). This CDR3 contains 14 residues. V lost 5 bases to trimming and J lost 5 bases, with 16 bases between them. The CDR3 here is CASSLGVGANEQYF. The CDR3 coding sequence is TGTGCCAGCAGCCTAGGGGTGGGGGCCAACGAGCAGTACTTC. Looking up the rest from reference TRBV7-9 and TRBJ2-7 gives the full variable domain: DTGVSQNPRHKITKRGQNVTFRCDPISEHNRLYWYRQTLGQGPEFLTYFQNEAQLEKSRLLSDRFSAERPKGSFSTLEIQRTEQGDSAMYLCASSLGVGANEQYFGPGTRLTVT.

The genes are TRBV7-2 and TRBJ2-7; TRBD2 might be the D (7 bases). The germline V gene has CDR1 SGHTA and CDR2 FQGNSA. The CDR3 has 14 residues. Trimming pared 0 bases from V and 4 bases from J, leaving 10 bases between. In nucleotides, the CDR3 is TGTGCCAGCAGCTTAGCAGAGGGGGGGTACGAGCAGTACTTC. It specifies CASSLAEGGYEQYF.

The chain has TRBV11-2 and TRBJ2-7; 7 bases agree with TRBD2. CDR1 and CDR2 from the germline V gene are SGHAT and FQNNGV. The trim removed 0 bases at V and 1 base at J, leaving 3 bases unmatched. This CDR3 spans 15 amino acids. The CDR3 DNA follows: TGTGCCAGCAGCTTAGACTCTAGCGGTTCCTACGAGCAGTACTTC. This translates into CASSLDSSGSYEQYF.

In DNA form, the CDR3 reads TGTGCCAGCAGCGTTCTAGGTGGCACAGATACGCAGTATTTT. Encoded protein: CASSVLGGTDTQYF. The chain uses TRBV9 and TRBJ2-3; no clear D gene. There are 14 residues in the CDR3. CDR1 and CDR2 (germline): SGDLS, YYNGEE. V lost 2 bases and J 1 base, leaving 8 bases between the germline ends.